These T cell receptor beta chains were read from a single sample in a study of blood T cell repertoires in COVID-19. Sequencing was performed with immunoSEQ multiplex PCR; in TCRdb, only in-frame clones are kept and a portion is missing. The data show 90,000 to 120,000 clones, with approximately 88% seen just once and nearly 5% held by the top ten. The sample taken for sequencing was peripheral blood. The receptors shown here come from a man aged 35 to 55 with active or convalescent COVID-19. Each CDR3 is given with its conserved first and last residue. D genes are given only for firm matches. The size of a clone is reported for some rows only, either as once, few or many, or as a class for expanded clones.

>TRBV28|-|TRBJ1-4|-
TGTGCCAGCAGCCTGACAACCACTAATGAAAAACTGTTTTTT
CASSLTTTNEKLFF
>TRBV19|once|TRBJ1-1|-
TGTGCCAGTAGCTCGGGGTCTACAGCTTTCTTT
CASSSGSTAFF
>TRBV28|once|TRBJ2-2|TRBD1
TGTGCCAGCAGTTTGGGGACAGGGAAGGGCACCGGGGAGCTGTTTTTT
CASSLGTGKGTGELFF
>TRBV7-9|-|TRBJ1-2|TRBD1
TGTGCCAGCAGCGAGGGCGACAGGGTCGGCTATGGCTACACCTTC
CASSEGDRVGYGYTF
>TRBV6-2/TRBV6-3|-|TRBJ2-7|TRBD1
TGTGCCAGCAGTTACTACCATCCGGGACAGGGACCCTACGAGCAGTACTTC
CASSYYHPGQGPYEQYF
>TRBV13|-|TRBJ1-3|-
TGTGCCAGCAGCTTAAGGCAGGCGATCTCTGGAAACACCATATATTTT
CASSLRQAISGNTIYF
>TRBV19|-|TRBJ1-5|TRBD1
TGTGCCAGTACCAGTGGCCACAGGGGTGGCAATCAGCCCCAGCATTTT
CASTSGHRGGNQPQHF
>TRBV3-1/TRBV3-2|-|TRBJ1-3|-
TGTGCCAGCAGCCAAGACGGCGGACTGGCAACTGGAAACACCATATATTTT
CASSQDGGLATGNTIYF
>TRBV27|medium-sized|TRBJ1-4|TRBD1
TGTGCCAGCAGTCCGCAAAGACAGGGTAGTGAAAAACTGTTTTTT
CASSPQRQGSEKLFF
>TRBV10-3|-|TRBJ1-2|-
TGTGCCATCAGTGAGGGCTCCGGGGGGAACTATGGCTACACCTTC
CAISEGSGGNYGYTF
>TRBV10-3|-|TRBJ1-2|-
TGTGCCATCAGTGAAAGACAGGCAACGAACTATGGCTACACCTTC
CAISERQATNYGYTF
>TRBV6-5|-|TRBJ2-7|-
TGTGCCAGCAAGGCAGACGGACACCTCTCCTACGAGCAGTACTTC
CASKADGHLSYEQYF
>TRBV6-6|medium-sized|TRBJ2-1|TRBD1
TGTGCCAGCAGTCCGGGACAGGGGGCGGGCAATGAGCAGTTCTTC
CASSPGQGAGNEQFF
>TRBV19|-|TRBJ2-2|TRBD1
TGTGCCAGTAGTATAGGGCGGGGACAGGGGAACACCGGGGAGCTGTTTTTT
CASSIGRGQGNTGELFF
>TRBV19|-|TRBJ1-1|-
TGTGCCAGTACCCTAGGGGTGAACACTGAAGCTTTCTTT
CASTLGVNTEAFF
>TRBV28|-|TRBJ1-2|-
TGTGCCAGCAGTTCAAAAAGCGGGTATGGCTACACCTTC
CASSSKSGYGYTF
>TRBV7-8|-|TRBJ2-7|TRBD2
TGTGCCAGCAGCTACCGGGGGGCCTACGAGCAGTACTTC
CASSYRGAYEQYF
>TRBV11-1|once|TRBJ2-5|-
TGTGCCAGCGCTCTTGGAAGAAGCGGAGAGACCCAGTACTTC
CASALGRSGETQYF